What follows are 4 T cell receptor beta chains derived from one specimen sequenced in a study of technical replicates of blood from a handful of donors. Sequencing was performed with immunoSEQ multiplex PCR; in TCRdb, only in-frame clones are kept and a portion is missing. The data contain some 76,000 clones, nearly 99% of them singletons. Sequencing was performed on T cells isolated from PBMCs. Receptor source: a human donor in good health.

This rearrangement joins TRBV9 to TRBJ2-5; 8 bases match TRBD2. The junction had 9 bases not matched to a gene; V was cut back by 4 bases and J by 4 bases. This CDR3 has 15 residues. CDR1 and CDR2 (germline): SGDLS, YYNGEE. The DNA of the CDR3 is TGTGCCAGCAGCCCCTCGGGGCTAGCGGGAGAGACCCAGTACTTC. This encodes CASSPSGLAGETQYF.

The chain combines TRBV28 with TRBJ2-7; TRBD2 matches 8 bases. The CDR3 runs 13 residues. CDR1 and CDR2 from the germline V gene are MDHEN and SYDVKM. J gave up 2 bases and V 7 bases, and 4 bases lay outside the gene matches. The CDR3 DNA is TGTGCCAGCAAGTCGGGAGGGACCTACGAGCAGTACTTC. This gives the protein CASKSGGTYEQYF.

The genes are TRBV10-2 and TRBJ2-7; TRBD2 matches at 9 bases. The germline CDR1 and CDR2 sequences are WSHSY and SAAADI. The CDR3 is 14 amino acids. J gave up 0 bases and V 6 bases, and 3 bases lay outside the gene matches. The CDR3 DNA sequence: TGCGCCAGCAGGTCAGCGGGAGGCTCCTACGAGCAGTACTTC. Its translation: CASRSAGGSYEQYF.

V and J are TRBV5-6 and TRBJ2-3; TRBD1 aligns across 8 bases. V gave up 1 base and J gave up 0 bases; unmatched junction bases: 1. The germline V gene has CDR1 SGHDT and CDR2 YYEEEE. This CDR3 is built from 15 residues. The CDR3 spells CASSLRTGSTDTQYF. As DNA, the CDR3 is TGTGCCAGCAGCTTGCGGACAGGGAGCACAGATACGCAGTATTTT.